What follows are 6 T cell receptor beta chains derived from one specimen sequenced in a study of blood T cell repertoires in COVID-19. Repertoires were generated with immunoSEQ multiplex PCR, while TCRdb's copy carries only in-frame clones and drops some. Among over 85,000 clones listed, around 90% were seen once. Sequenced sample: peripheral blood. The receptors originated from a human donor with COVID-19, enrolled during active disease. The donor label of this sample is uncertain.

The rearrangement links TRBV13 to TRBJ1-1, with TRBD1 identical over 7 bases. The CDR3 runs 14 residues. CDR1 and CDR2 from the germline V gene are PRHDT and FYEKMQ (reference sequence). Trimming removed 5 bases from V and 1 base from J; junction bases left unmatched: 4. CDR3 nucleotide sequence: TGTGCCAGCAGCGGAGACAGGGAGAACACTGAAGCTTTCTTT. Encoded protein: CASSGDRENTEAFF.

The chain carries TRBV3-1 (or the pseudogene TRBV3-2) and TRBJ1-2; 9 bases match TRBD1. The germline V gene has CDR1 LGHDT and CDR2 YNNKEL (reference sequence). The CDR3 consists of 15 residues. V shed 3 bases and J 4 bases; nucleotides not matched to a gene: 6. Here the CDR3 reads CASSQNRGPGYGYTF. The CDR3 DNA reads as TGTGCCAGCAGCCAGAACAGGGGGCCGGGCTATGGCTACACCTTC.

The V gene is TRBV7-3, the J gene TRBJ2-3; D might be TRBD2 (6 bases). This CDR3 contains 16 residues. Trimming pared 7 bases from V and 6 bases from J, leaving 23 bases between. Germline lookup yields CDR1 SGHTA and CDR2 FQGTGA. The CDR3 here is CASTNRSGSGVDTQYF. DNA of the CDR3: TGTGCCAGCACCAACAGGAGCGGGTCAGGAGTGGATACGCAGTATTTT.

The chain is built from TRBV5-1 and TRBJ1-5, with D possibly TRBD1 on 5 matching bases. The CDR3 is made up of 18 amino acids. V was pared by 1 base and J by 0 bases, with 17 bases between. Germline values: CDR1 SGHRS, CDR2 YFSETQ. Written as DNA, the CDR3 is TGCGCCAGCAGCTTGCGCCTTAACAGGAGCTATAGCAATCAGCCCCAGCATTTT. Protein: CASSLRLNRSYSNQPQHF.

This clone came up once. J is TRBJ1-3 and V is TRBV19; no definite D call. This CDR3 is built from 18 residues. In germline, CDR1 is LNHDA, CDR2 SQIVND (reference sequence). V lost 6 bases, J lost 2 bases, and 23 bases lay in between. Written as DNA, the CDR3 is TGTGCCAGTAGCTGGCGTTTCGAGGGAAGTAGTGCTGGAAACACCATATATTTT. Its protein is CASSWRFEGSSAGNTIYF.

The chain is built from TRBV11-2 and TRBJ2-1; 11 bases align to TRBD2. Unmatched junction bases numbered 8, after V lost 5 bases and J lost 8 bases. This CDR3 region has 15 residues. Germline-derived CDR1 and CDR2 are SGHAT and FQNNGV. Written as DNA, the CDR3 is TGTGCCAGCAGCCTATTAGCGGGGGGGCTGGATGAGCAGTTCTTC. Its protein product is CASSLLAGGLDEQFF.